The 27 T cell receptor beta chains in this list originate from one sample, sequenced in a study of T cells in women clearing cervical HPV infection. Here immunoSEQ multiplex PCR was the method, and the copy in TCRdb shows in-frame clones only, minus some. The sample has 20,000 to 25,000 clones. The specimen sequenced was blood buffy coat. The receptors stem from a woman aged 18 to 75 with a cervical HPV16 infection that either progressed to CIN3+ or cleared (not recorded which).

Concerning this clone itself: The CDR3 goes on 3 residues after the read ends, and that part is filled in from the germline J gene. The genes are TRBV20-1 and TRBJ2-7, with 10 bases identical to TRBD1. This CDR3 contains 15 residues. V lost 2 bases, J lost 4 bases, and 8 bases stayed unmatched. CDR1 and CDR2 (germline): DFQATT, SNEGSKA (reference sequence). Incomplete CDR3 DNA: TGCAGTGCTAGATACTCTAGGGACAGGGGATACGAG. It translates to CSARYSRDRGYE. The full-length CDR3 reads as CSARYSRDRGYEQYF.

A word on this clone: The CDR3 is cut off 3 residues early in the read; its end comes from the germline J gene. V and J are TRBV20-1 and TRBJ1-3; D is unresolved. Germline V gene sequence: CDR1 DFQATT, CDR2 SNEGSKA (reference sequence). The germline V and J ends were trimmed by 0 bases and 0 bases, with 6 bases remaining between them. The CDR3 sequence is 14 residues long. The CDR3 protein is CSARDPLSGNTIYF. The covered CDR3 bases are TGCAGTGCTAGAGATCCCCTCTCTGGAAACACC.

This chain's CDR3 is CASSLGRGGEKLFF. The sequenced CDR3 bases are TGTGCCAGCAGCTTGGGTAGGGGTGGTGAAAAA. V is TRBV5-4 and J is TRBJ1-4; D possibly corresponds to TRBD1 (5 bases). The CDR3 goes on 3 residues after the read ends, and that part is filled in from the germline J gene. The CDR3 contains 14 residues. V dropped 0 bases and J dropped 7 bases, with 10 bases sitting between them. Germline V gene sequence: CDR1 SGHNT, CDR2 YYREEE (reference sequence). Combining the CDR3 with reference TRBV5-4 and TRBJ1-4 gives the whole variable domain ETGVTQSPTHLIKTRGQQVTLRCSSQSGHNTVSWYQQALGQGPQFIFQYYREEENGRGNFPPRFSGLQFPNYSSELNVNALELDDSALYLCASSLGRGGEKLFFGSGTQLSVL.

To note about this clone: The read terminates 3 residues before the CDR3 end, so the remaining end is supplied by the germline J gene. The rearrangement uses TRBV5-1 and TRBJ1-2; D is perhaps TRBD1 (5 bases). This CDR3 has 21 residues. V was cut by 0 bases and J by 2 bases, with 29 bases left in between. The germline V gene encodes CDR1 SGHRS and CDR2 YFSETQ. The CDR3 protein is CASSLDGRVGRPSTDNYGYTF. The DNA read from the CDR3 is TGCGCCAGCAGCTTGGACGGCAGGGTGGGTAGACCATCAACGGACAACTATGGC.

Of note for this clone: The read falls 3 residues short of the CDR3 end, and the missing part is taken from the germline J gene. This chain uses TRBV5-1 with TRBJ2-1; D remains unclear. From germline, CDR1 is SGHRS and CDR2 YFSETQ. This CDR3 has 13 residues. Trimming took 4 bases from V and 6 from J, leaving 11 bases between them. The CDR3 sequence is CASSRSSSNEQFF. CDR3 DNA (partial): TGCGCCAGCAGCCGTAGCAGTTCCAATGAG.

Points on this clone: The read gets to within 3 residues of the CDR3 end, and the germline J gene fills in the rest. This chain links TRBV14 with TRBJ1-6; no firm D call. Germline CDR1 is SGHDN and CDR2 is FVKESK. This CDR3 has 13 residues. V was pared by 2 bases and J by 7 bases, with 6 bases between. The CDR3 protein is CASSQIGNSPLHF. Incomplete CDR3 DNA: TGTGCCAGCAGCCAAATAGGGAATTCACCC.

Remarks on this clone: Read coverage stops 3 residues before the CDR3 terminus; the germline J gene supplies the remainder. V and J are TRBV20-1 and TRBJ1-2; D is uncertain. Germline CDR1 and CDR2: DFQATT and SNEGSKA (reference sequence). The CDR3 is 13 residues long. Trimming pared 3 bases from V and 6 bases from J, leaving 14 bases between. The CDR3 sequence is CSASMAGLNGYTF. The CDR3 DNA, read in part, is TGCAGTGCTAGTATGGCAGGACTGAATGGC.

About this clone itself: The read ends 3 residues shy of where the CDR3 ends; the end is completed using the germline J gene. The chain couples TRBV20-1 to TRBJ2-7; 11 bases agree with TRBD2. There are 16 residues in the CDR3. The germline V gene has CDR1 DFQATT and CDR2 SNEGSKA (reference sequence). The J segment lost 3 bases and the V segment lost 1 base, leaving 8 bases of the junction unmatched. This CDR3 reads CSARGLLAGEYYEQYF. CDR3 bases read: TGCAGTGCTAGAGGTCTACTAGCGGGAGAGTACTACGAG.

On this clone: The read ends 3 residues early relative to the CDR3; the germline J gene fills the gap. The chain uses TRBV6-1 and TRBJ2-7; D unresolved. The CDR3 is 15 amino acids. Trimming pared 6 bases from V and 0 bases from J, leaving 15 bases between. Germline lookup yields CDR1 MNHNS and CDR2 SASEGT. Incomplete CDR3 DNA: TGTGCCAGCAGCGAATACTGGCGGCCCTCCTACGAG. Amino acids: CASSEYWRPSYE. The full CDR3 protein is CASSEYWRPSYEQYF.

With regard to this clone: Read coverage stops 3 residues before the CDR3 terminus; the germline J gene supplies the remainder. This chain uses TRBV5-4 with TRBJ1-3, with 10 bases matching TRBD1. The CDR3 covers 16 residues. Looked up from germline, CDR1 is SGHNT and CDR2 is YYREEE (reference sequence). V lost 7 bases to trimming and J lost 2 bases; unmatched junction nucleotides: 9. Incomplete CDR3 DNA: TGTGCCAGCCTGACAGATGGACAGGGGGCTGGAAACACC. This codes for CASLTDGQGAGNT. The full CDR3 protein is CASLTDGQGAGNTIYF. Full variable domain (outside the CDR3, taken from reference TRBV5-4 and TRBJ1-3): ETGVTQSPTHLIKTRGQQVTLRCSSQSGHNTVSWYQQALGQGPQFIFQYYREEENGRGNFPPRFSGLQFPNYSSELNVNALELDDSALYLCASLTDGQGAGNTIYFGEGSWLTVV.

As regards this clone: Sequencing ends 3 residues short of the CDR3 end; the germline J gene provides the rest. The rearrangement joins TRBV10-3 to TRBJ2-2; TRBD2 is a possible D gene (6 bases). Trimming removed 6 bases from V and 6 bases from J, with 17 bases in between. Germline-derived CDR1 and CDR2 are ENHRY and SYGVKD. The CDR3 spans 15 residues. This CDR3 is CAIRDLTGTSGELFF. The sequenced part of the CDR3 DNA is TGTGCCATCAGGGACTTAACCGGGACTTCCGGGGAG.

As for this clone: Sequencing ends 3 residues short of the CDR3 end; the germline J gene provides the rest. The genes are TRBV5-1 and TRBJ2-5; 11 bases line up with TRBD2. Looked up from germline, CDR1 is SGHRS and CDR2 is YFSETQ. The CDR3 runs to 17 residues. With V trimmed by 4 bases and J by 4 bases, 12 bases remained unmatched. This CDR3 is CASSDGYSGRVGETQYF. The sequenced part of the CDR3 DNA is TGCGCCAGCAGCGACGGCTATAGCGGGAGGGTTGGAGAGACC.

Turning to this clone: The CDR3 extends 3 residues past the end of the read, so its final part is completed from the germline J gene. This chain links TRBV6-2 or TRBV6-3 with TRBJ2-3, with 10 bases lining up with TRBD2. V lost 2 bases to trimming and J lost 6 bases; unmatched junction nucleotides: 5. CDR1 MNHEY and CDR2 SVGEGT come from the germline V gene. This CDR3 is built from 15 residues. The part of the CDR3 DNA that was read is TGTGCCAGCAGTTACACAGCGGGGGGGACCGATACG. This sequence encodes CASSYTAGGTDT. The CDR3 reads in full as CASSYTAGGTDTQYF.

The DNA read from the CDR3 is TGCAGTGCCAGACAGGGGGACTGGTTGGCGGATACG. Protein: CSARQGDWLADT. The full CDR3 is CSARQGDWLADTQYF. The chain joins TRBV20-1 to TRBJ2-3; 9 nucleotides match TRBD1. With the read ending 3 residues before the CDR3 end, the germline J gene is used to fill in that end. The V and J ends lost 6 bases and 6 bases, in that order; junction bases with no gene match: 13. Germline V lookup: CDR1 DFQATT, CDR2 SNEGSKA (reference sequence). The CDR3 has 15 amino acids.

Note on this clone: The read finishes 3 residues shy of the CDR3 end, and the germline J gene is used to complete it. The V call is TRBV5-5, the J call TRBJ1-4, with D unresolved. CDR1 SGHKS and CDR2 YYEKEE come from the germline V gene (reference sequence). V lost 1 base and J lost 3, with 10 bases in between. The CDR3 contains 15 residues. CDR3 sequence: CASSLLMQSNEKLFF. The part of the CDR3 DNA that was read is TGTGCCAGCAGCTTGTTAATGCAGTCTAATGAAAAA.

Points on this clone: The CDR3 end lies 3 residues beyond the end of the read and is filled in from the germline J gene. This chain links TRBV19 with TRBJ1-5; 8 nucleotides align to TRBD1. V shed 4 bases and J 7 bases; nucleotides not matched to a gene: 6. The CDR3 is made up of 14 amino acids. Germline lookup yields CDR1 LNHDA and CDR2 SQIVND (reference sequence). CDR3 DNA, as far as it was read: TGTGCCAGTAGTAAGGACAGGGCTTGGCAGCCC. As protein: CASSKDRAWQP. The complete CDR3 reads CASSKDRAWQPQHF. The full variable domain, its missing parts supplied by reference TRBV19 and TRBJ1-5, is DGGITQSPKYLFRKEGQNVTLSCEQNLNHDAMYWYRQDPGQGLRLIYYSQIVNDFQKGDIAEGYSVSREKKESFPLTVTSAQKNPTAFYLCASSKDRAWQPQHFGDGTRLSIL.

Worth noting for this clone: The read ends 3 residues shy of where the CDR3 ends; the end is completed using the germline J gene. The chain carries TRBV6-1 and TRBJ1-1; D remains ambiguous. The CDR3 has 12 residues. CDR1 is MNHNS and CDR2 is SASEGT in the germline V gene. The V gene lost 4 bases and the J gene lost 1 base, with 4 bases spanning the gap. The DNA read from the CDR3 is TGTGCCAGCAGTGGACAGAACACTGAA. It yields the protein CASSGQNTE. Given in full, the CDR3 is CASSGQNTEAFF.

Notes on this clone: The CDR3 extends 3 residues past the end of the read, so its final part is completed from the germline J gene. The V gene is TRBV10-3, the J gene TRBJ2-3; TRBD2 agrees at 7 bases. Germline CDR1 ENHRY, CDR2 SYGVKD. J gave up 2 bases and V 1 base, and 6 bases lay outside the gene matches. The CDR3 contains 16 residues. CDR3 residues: CAISELSSGPTDTQYF. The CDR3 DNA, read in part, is TGTGCCATCAGTGAGTTGTCTAGCGGACCCACAGATACG.

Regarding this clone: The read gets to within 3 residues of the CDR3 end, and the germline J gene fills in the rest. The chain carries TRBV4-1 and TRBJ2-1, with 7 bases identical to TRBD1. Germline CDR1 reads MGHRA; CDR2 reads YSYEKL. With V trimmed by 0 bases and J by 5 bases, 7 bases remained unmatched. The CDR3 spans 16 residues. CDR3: CASSQDWQGVHNEQFF. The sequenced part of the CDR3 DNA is TGCGCCAGCAGCCAAGATTGGCAGGGGGTACACAATGAG.

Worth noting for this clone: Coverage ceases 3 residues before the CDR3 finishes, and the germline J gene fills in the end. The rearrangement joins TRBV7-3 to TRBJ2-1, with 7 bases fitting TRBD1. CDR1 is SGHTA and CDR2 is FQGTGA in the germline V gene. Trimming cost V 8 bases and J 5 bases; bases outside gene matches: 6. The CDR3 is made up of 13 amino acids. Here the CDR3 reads CASGMTGHNEQFF. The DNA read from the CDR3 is TGTGCCAGCGGAATGACAGGGCACAATGAG.

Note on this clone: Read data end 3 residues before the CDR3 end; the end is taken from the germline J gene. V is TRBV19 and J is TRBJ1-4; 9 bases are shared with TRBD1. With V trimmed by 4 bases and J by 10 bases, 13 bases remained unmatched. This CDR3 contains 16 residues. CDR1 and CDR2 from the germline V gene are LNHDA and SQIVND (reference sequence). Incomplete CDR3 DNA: TGTGCCAGTAGTACATCTCCGGGACAGGGTCAAGGAAAA. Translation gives CASSTSPGQGQGK. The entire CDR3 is CASSTSPGQGQGKLFF.

CDR3 amino acids: CASSRSGDKTEAFF. The covered CDR3 bases are TGTGCCAGCAGTAGGTCAGGGGATAAGACTGAA. This chain connects TRBV5-4 to TRBJ1-1, with a tentative D call TRBD1 (6 bases). The sequence runs out 3 residues before the end of the CDR3; the remainder is reconstructed from the germline J gene. Germline CDR1 is SGHNT and CDR2 is YYREEE (reference sequence). Trimming shortened V by 5 bases and J by 5 bases, and 16 bases separated the two germline ends. The CDR3 consists of 14 residues.

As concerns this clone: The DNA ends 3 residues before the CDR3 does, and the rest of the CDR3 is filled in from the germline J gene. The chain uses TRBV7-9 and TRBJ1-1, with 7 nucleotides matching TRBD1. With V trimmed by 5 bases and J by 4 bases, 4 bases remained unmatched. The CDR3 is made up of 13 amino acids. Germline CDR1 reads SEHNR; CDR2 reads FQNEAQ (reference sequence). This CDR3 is CASSLGGGTEAFF. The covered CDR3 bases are TGTGCCAGCAGCCTAGGGGGCGGCACTGAA.

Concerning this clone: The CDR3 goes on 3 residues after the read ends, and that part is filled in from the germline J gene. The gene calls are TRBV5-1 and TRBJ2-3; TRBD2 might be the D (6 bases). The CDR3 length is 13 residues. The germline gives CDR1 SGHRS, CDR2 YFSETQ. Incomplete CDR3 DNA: TGCGCCAGCAGCTTGATGGGGGGAGAGACG. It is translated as CASSLMGGET. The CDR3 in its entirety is CASSLMGGETQYF.

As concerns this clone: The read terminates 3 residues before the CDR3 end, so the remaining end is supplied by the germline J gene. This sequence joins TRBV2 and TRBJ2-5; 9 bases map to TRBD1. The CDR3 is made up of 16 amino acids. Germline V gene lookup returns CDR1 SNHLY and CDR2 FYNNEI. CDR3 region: CASRPTQGARTDTQYF. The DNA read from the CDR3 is TGTGCCAGCAGACCCACACAGGGGGCTCGGACAGATACC.

Partial CDR3 DNA: TGCAGTGCCAGAAACGGTACAGGGGGAAAGAACAATGAG. Its translation: CSARNGTGGKNNE. The CDR3 reads in full as CSARNGTGGKNNEQFF. V and J are TRBV20-1 and TRBJ2-1; 8 bases line up with TRBD1. The read finishes 3 residues shy of the CDR3 end, and the germline J gene is used to complete it. The CDR3 runs to 16 residues. In germline, CDR1 is DFQATT, CDR2 SNEGSKA (reference sequence). The trim removed 6 bases at V and 5 bases at J, leaving 15 bases unmatched.

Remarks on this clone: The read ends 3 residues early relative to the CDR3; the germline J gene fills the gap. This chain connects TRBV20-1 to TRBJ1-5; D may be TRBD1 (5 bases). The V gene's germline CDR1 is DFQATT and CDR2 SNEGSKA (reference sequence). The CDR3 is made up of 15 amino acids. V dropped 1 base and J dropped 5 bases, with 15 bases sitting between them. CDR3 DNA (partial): TGCAGTGCTAGAGTGGACACGATATGGGATCAGCCC. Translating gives CSARVDTIWDQP. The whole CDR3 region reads CSARVDTIWDQPQHF.